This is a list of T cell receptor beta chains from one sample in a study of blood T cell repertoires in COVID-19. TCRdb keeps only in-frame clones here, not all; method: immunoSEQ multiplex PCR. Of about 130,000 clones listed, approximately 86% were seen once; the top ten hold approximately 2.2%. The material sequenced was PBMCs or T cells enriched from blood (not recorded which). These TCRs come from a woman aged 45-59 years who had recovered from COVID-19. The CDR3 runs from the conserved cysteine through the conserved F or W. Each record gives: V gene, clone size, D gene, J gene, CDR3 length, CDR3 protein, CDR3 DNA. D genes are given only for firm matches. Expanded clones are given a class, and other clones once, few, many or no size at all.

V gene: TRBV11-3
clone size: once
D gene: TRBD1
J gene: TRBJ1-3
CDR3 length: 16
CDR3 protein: CASSPGTVDSGNTIYF
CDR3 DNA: TGTGCCAGCAGCCCCGGGACAGTAGACTCTGGAAACACCATATATTTT

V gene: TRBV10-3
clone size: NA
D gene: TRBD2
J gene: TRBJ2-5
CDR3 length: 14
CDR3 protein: CATWTSGATRTQYF
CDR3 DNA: TGTGCCACCTGGACTAGCGGGGCCACCCGGACCCAGTACTTC

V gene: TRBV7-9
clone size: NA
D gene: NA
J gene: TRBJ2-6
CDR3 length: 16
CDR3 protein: CASSLGGTSGANVLTF
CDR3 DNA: TGTGCCAGCAGCCTCGGCGGGACCTCTGGGGCCAACGTCCTGACTTTC

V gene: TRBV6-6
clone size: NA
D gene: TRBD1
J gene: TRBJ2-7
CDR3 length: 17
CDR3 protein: CASSPPQGQRHSYEQYF
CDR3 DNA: TGTGCCAGCAGTCCGCCCCAGGGACAGCGCCACTCCTACGAGCAGTACTTC

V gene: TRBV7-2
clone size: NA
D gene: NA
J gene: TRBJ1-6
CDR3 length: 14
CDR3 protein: CASSSQVLNSPLHF
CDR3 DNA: TGTGCCAGCAGCTCACAGGTCCTTAATTCACCCCTCCACTTT

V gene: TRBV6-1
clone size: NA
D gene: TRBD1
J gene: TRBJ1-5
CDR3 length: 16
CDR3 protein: CASSAPTGGGNQPQHF
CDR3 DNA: TGTGCCAGCAGTGCCCCGACAGGGGGTGGCAATCAGCCCCAGCATTTT

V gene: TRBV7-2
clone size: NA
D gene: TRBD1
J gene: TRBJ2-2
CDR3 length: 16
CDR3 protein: CASSRGQGANTGELFF
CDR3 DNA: TGTGCCAGCAGCAGGGGACAGGGGGCAAACACCGGGGAGCTGTTTTTT

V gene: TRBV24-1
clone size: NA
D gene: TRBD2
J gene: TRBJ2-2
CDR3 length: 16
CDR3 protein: CVGGGGNLTNTGELFF
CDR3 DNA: TGTGTAGGTGGGGGGGGAAACCTTACGAACACCGGGGAGCTGTTTTTT

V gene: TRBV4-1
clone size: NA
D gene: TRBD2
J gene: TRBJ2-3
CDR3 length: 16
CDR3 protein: CASSLTGGAPTDTQYF
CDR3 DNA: TGCGCCAGCAGCCTCACCGGGGGGGCCCCCACAGATACGCAGTATTTT

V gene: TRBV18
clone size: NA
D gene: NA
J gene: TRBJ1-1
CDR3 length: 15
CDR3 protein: CASLQSTGMNTEAFF
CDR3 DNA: TGTGCCAGCCTTCAAAGCACAGGAATGAACACTGAAGCTTTCTTT

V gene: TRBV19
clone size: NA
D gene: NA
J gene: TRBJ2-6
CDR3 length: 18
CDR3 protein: CASSLAGPLFSGANVLTF
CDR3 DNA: TGTGCCAGTAGTTTGGCGGGCCCGCTGTTCTCTGGGGCCAACGTCCTGACTTTC